This record concerns one T cell receptor (beta chain) sequence. The germline V gene encodes CDR1 SGHDT and CDR2 YYEEEE. Trimming took 0 bases from V and 8 from J; bases not matched to a gene: 4. The CDR3 has 13 amino acids. The data derive from a study of blood T cells in healthy people across ages. Primed by a sample-barcoded 5' primer and a J-beta primer mix, a second PCR proceeded for roughly 7 to 12 cycles. MiXCR was run by TCRdb on the 5' RACE reads, yielding one entry per CDR3 protein. Of hundreds of thousands of distinct CDR3 sequences listed, about 25% are singletons. These records were also assigned to another study, of T cells of mothers and their children.

The source is a boy between 5 and 17 years old in good health. The J gene is TRBJ1-2, the V gene TRBV5-6; 7 positions agree with TRBD1. Sequences were obtained from blood. The CDR3 here is CASSLEQGGGYTF. The DNA for the CDR3 is TGTGCCAGCAGCTTGGAGCAGGGGGGCGGCTACACCTTC.